This T cell receptor (beta chain) was recorded in a study of blood T cells in healthy people across ages (dated by TCRdb to the mid-2010s). In the study overall: In model experiments, template switching captured roughly one uniquely barcoded TCR beta cDNA molecule for every two T cells. Age-related changes in TCR beta repertoire diversity were measured in the study by deep sequencing normalized with unique cDNA molecular identifiers. The donors were split into four age groups: young (average around 15 years), middle-aged (over 35), aged (over 55) and long-lived (over 80). The study analyzed two additional independent replicas of 1 million unique cDNA reads from the same blood draw for two donors, one aged 18 to 30 and one aged 80 or older.

This clonotype was seen a handful of times. There is no known antigen for this receptor. Per-base qualities were not stored, and no clone one base away is much larger. Overall study outcomes, separate from this receptor: Estimates of total diversity based on one million sequenced T cells were regarded as lower bounds and as underestimates. There was a strong correlation between observed TCR beta diversity and the percentage of naive T cells measured by flow cytometry. Donor CMV infection status was unknown, potentially confounding age-related changes in expanded clonotypes. Conclusive comparison of naive and antigen-experienced compartments was prevented by the profiling of bulk unsorted PBMCs. As age increased, observed TCR beta diversity per million T cells dropped in a roughly linear way, and a significant reduction was already evident by age approximately 40. Compared with the aged group, the long-lived group had more naive CD4+ T cells, fewer expanded clones and increased TCR diversity, a pattern suggesting age selection.

Via the germline V gene, CDR1 is SGHTA and CDR2 FQGNSA. The CDR3 numbers 13 residues from cysteine through phenylalanine. Of all the DNA, just the CDR3 is kept, 39 bases in frame from base 1. The library was built by means of 5' RACE. TCRdb shows the sequencer as Illumina HiSeq 2500. A second PCR of roughly 7 to 11 cycles was performed with a sample-barcoded 5' primer and a J-beta primer mix. Each TCR beta cDNA molecule received a unique molecular identifier from a template-switch 5' adaptor carrying 12 random nucleotides. At least 2.5 million CDR3-containing paired-end reads were obtained from each sample. All of the RNA was converted into first-strand cDNA using the Mint cDNA synthesis kit, with a TRBC-specific oligonucleotide serving as the primer. Following uracil-DNA glycosylase treatment, all cDNA underwent a first 18-cycle PCR with the universal primers M1SS and BC2_uni_R. Processing in the source paper ran as follows. For normalization, 1 million high-quality reads were randomly selected from each sample, with every read carrying a distinct molecular identifier. Reads with shared molecular identifiers were discarded instead of being binned into consensus sequences. MiTCR, with a Q25 quality threshold and the strictest error-elimination algorithm, was used for CDR3 identification, clonotype clustering and error correction. A nonparametric unseen species model with Euler transformation was used to estimate a lower bound on total TCR beta diversity. TCRdb ran its own pipeline on the public reads, namely fastp trimming at Q25 and MiXCR clone calling, and kept in-frame beta chains. Rows with one shared CDR3 protein collapse into an entry with the most common genes and DNA. The V and J calls here are based on TCRdb, not the publication. The sample profile shows just under 550,000 distinct CDR3 sequences; around 24% of them were found once. The leading ten clones occupy roughly 9% of the sample.

The donors were about 40 Caucasian individuals from Russia, aged roughly 6 to 100 years, who were systemically healthy. About 9.6 milliliters of peripheral blood were collected from each donor into EDTA-treated Vacutainer tubes. Ficoll-Paque density-gradient centrifugation was used to isolate PBMCs, with at least 6 million per sample. Trizol reagent was used to extract total RNA from PBMCs, with at least 5 micrograms per sample. Naive CD45RAhigh/CD27high T cell percentages were measured by flow cytometry on a PBMC aliquot from every donor. This sample was also put to use in a study of T cells of mothers and their children. The second publication reports: Nine systemically healthy Caucasian individuals served as donors, namely three mothers together with their six children. cDNA synthesis consumed the entire amount of extracted RNA, loaded at about 1.5 ug RNA in each 15 ul reaction. In the second PCR, the M1S primer added sample barcodes and 2-4 random nucleotides. Each mother yielded over 8.5 million TCR beta CDR3 reads and each child roughly 3 million reads. In both related and unrelated pairs, thymic selection shapes the output of TCR recombination in a similar way, with inherited differences having only a minor effect. Related mother-child pairs always showed normalized repertoire overlap that was slightly higher than in unrelated mother-child pairs, though the difference was never significant. No persistent microchimeric T cell clones were detected, at a sensitivity of roughly 93 clones per million clonotypes. The study used deep NGS to compare TCR beta repertoires of mothers and children, seeking features distinguishing related mother-child pairs from unrelated individuals. Mothers averaged about 40 +/- 4 years of age and children averaged around 10 +/- 4 years. After adapter ligation was performed with NEBNext reagents, the libraries were sequenced on an Illumina HiSeq 2000 with 100+100 nt paired-end reads. Mother and child libraries were prepared a month apart and sequenced in separate runs to prevent cross-contamination. Between roughly 500,000 and 2,100,000 distinct TCR beta clonotypes were identified per donor. Naive TCR beta clonotypes were estimated from low-frequency clonotypes matched to each donor's FACS-determined naive share, without sorting.

This chain joins TRBV7-2 to TRBJ2-1, with the D segment possibly TRBD1 or TRBD2, each aligning over 6 bases. The J call may not be correct, given that the DNA end is closer to TRBJ2-5. This TCR was sampled from a boy under 18 in good health. Source material: blood. Here the CDR3 is given as CASTAGASGVQYF. In nucleotide form, the sequence is TGTGCCAGCACAGCAGGGGCTTCGGGGGTCCAGTACTTC.